The rows below give T cell receptor beta chains drawn from one sample of a study of prognosis after radiotherapy for stage I lung cancer. In TCRdb, the multiplex PCR reads were re-called with MiXCR into one record per CDR3 protein. The sample lists about 24,000 distinct CDR3 sequences, about 40% occurring once. Sequencing used PBMCs, obtained before or after stereotactic body radiation therapy (not recorded which). The receptor source for this set is a donor over 45 with non-small cell lung cancer. The CDR3 runs from the conserved cysteine through the conserved F or W. The D gene is left open where the match is weak. Where a row states a size, it is once, few, many or the class of an expanded clone; other rows omit it.

clone size	D gene	V gene	J gene	CDR3 length	CDR3 DNA	CDR3 protein
.	.	TRBV7-3	TRBJ2-1	16	TGTGCCAGCAGCGTATCCGGGACAAGGGTTGGGCATGAGCAGTTCTTC	CASSVSGTRVGHEQFF
many	.	TRBV5-6	TRBJ2-7	13	TGTGCCAGCAGCGACGGACATACCTACGAGCAGTACTTC	CASSDGHTYEQYF
many	.	TRBV3-1	TRBJ1-6	15	TGTGCCAGCAGCCAAGAAGGGAATATAGGTTCACCCCTCCACTTT	CASSQEGNIGSPLHF
.	TRBD2	TRBV28	TRBJ2-1	15	TGTGCCAGCAGGCTGCTAGCGGGAATCTACAATGAGCAGTTCTTC	CASRLLAGIYNEQFF
.	.	TRBV7-2	TRBJ1-5	13	TGTGCCAGCAGCTGGATTACCAATCAGCCCCATCATTTT	CASSWITNQPHHF
.	TRBD1	TRBV6-2/TRBV6-3	TRBJ2-7	17	TGTGCCAGCAGTTTTCAACAGGGGTTCCCTGTTTTCTACGAGCAGTACTTC	CASSFQQGFPVFYEQYF
.	.	TRBV10-1	TRBJ2-1	16	TGCGCCAGCAGTGAGTCTAGAGGGACCATCTACAATGAGCAGTTCTTC	CASSESRGTIYNEQFF
.	.	TRBV6-1	TRBJ1-5	14	TGTGCCAGCAGTGAGGCAGGGAGCAATCAGCACAAGCATTTT	CASSEAGSNQHKHF
many	TRBD2	TRBV9	TRBJ2-3	14	TGTGCCAGCAGGGGGGAGGGCCGTTCAGATACGCAGTATTTT	CASRGEGRSDTQYF
many	.	TRBV18	TRBJ1-1	16	TGTGCCAGCTCACCTTTTATAGGGGGGCGGAACACTGAAGCTTTCTTT	CASSPFIGGRNTEAFF
.	.	TRBV7-9	TRBJ2-7	12	TGTGCCAGCATCAAACTTGGAGGCGAGCAGTACTTC	CASIKLGGEQYF
many	.	TRBV12-3/TRBV12-4	TRBJ2-5	11	TGTGCCAGCAGTTTACGAGAGACCCAGTACTTC	CASSLRETQYF
many	TRBD1	TRBV11-1	TRBJ2-3	14	TGTGCCAGCAGCTACGGGACAGCAGGAGATACGCAGTATTTT	CASSYGTAGDTQYF
medium-sized	TRBD2	TRBV20-1	TRBJ2-3	15	TGCAGTGCTAGAGAATCTAGCGGGAGGACAGATACGCAGTATTTT	CSARESSGRTDTQYF
many	TRBD1	TRBV7-9	TRBJ2-3	15	TGTGCCAGCACCGGGCTACAGGGGTATATAGATACGCAGTATTTT	CASTGLQGYIDTQYF
many	TRBD2	TRBV3-1	TRBJ2-7	15	TGTGCCAGCAGCCCCCCCGGACTAGCCTCCTACGAGCAGCACTTC	CASSPPGLASYEQHF
.	TRBD1	TRBV6-4	TRBJ2-5	12	TGTGCGAAACCAGGGGGCAGAGAGACCCAGTACTTC	CAKPGGRETQYF
many	TRBD1	TRBV5-1	TRBJ2-5	15	TGCGCCAGCAGCTGGTATGACAGGGACCAAGAGACCCAGTACTTC	CASSWYDRDQETQYF
many	TRBD1	TRBV28	TRBJ1-3	15	TGTGCCAGCAGTTTTCCAGGGGGCTCTGGAAACACCATATATTTT	CASSFPGGSGNTIYF
many	.	TRBV25-1	TRBJ1-3	17	TGTGCCAGCAGTGAATCCAACAGGGTGTTTTCTGGAAACACCATATATTTT	CASSESNRVFSGNTIYF
medium-sized	.	TRBV20-1	TRBJ1-2	14	TGCAGTGTTCCCCCCGCCGGCCGATCGGAGGGCTACACCTTC	CSVPPAGRSEGYTF
.	.	TRBV5-1	TRBJ2-5	13	TGCGCCAGCAGCTTGGGACAGAGGTGGACCCAGTACTTC	CASSLGQRWTQYF
many	.	TRBV20-1	TRBJ2-7	15	TGCAATGCTAGAGACCGGAGGGGGAACCTTTACGAGCAGTACTTC	CNARDRRGNLYEQYF
medium-sized	.	TRBV20-1	TRBJ2-7	14	TGCAGTGCTAGACTGGACCGAGTCTCCTACGAGCAGTACTTC	CSARLDRVSYEQYF
medium-sized	TRBD1	TRBV28	TRBJ1-2	13	TGTGCCAGCCGACAGGGGGAGAACTATGGCTACACCTTC	CASRQGENYGYTF
medium-sized	TRBD2	TRBV24-1	TRBJ2-3	16	TGTGCCACCAGTGACCCCGGGGTAGCGGGAACAGATACGCAGTATTTT	CATSDPGVAGTDTQYF
many	.	TRBV5-1	TRBJ2-5	17	TGCGCCAGCAGCCTCTGGGGGCAGCAAGAACGGCCGGAGACCCAGTACTTC	CASSLWGQQERPETQYF
.	TRBD2	TRBV6-2/TRBV6-3	TRBJ2-1	17	TGTGCCAGCAGTTCCCTAGCACTAGCGGGAGCCTACAATGAGCAGTTCTTC	CASSSLALAGAYNEQFF
.	.	TRBV11-2	TRBJ1-1	14	TGTGCCAGCAGCGAATACCGGGACACCGTGGGGGCTTTCTTT	CASSEYRDTVGAFF
.	.	TRBV7-3	TRBJ2-3	14	TGTGCCAGCAGCCTTGTACACGTCACAGATACGCAGTATTTT	CASSLVHVTDTQYF
medium-sized	TRBD2	TRBV27	TRBJ2-7	14	TGTGCCAGCAGACTAGCGGGAGCATCCTACGAGCAGTACTTC	CASRLAGASYEQYF
.	TRBD1	TRBV19	TRBJ1-2	15	TGTGCCAGTCAGGGACAGGGCGAGACGTATGGTGGCTACACCTTC	CASQGQGETYGGYTF
.	.	TRBV7-4	TRBJ1-2	14	TGTGCCAGCAGCTTAGAGCGTCCCAACTATGGCTACACCTTC	CASSLERPNYGYTF
many	TRBD2	TRBV6-1	TRBJ2-3	15	TGTGCCAGCAGTCCCCGGACTAGCGGCACAGATACGCAGTATTTT	CASSPRTSGTDTQYF
.	.	TRBV19	TRBJ2-7	16	TGTGCCAGTATATTTTCCGGAGGGGGACCGGCCTACGAGCAGTACTTC	CASIFSGGGPAYEQYF
.	.	TRBV5-1	TRBJ1-1	15	TGCGCCAGCATCCCCCGCGGGGGATTTAACACTGAAGCTTTCTTT	CASIPRGGFNTEAFF
.	.	TRBV9	TRBJ2-6	16	TGTGCCAGCAGCGTAGGTTTAACCCCTGGGGCCAACGTCCTGACTTTC	CASSVGLTPGANVLTF
.	.	TRBV7-6	TRBJ2-3	16	TGTGCCAGCAGCTTTTATCCGAGCGGGAGCACAGATACGCAGTATTTT	CASSFYPSGSTDTQYF
.	.	TRBV12-3/TRBV12-4	TRBJ1-2	13	TGTGCCAGCAGTTTCGGGGGTCTCTATTGCTGCACCTTC	CASSFGGLYCCTF